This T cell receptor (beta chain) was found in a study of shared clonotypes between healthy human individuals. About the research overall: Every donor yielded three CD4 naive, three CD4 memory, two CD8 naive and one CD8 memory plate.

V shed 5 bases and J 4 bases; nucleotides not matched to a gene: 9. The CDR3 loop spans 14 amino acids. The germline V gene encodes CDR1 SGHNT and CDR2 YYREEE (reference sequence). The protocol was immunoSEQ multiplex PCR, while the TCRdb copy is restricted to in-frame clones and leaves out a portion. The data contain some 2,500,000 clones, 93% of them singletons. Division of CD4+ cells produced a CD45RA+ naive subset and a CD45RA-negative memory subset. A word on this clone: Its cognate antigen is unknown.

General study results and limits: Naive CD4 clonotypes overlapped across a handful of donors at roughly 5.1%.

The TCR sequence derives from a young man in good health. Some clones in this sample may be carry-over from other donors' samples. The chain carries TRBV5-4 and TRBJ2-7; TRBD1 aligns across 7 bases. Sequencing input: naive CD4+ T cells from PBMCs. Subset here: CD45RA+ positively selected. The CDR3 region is CASSSPGTAYEQYF. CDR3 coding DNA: TGTGCCAGCAGTTCCCCGGGGACAGCATACGAGCAGTACTTC.